One sample yielded the 3 T cell receptor beta chains listed below, sequenced in a study of cytomegalovirus exposure and HLA in healthy donors. 13 Jbeta primers and 60 Vbeta primers were used for the PCR. Assay used: immunoSEQ multiplex PCR; TCRdb lists only in-frame clones, some missing. The sample lists about 76,000 clones; about four fifths were seen once. Sample: PBMCs. All receptors come from a woman aged 25 to 39 in good health and CMV-seronegative.

In this sample, this clone turned up once. This sequence joins TRBV7-8 and TRBJ2-1; D is perhaps TRBD2 (6 bases). From germline, CDR1 is SGHVS and CDR2 FQNEAQ. CDR3 length: 14 amino acids. The V end lost 6 bases, the J end lost 10 bases, and 19 bases lay between the germline ends. CDR3 coding DNA: TGTGCCAGCAGTCCGATTCGGATAGGAGGGGAGCAGTTCTTC. Protein: CASSPIRIGGEQFF.

This chain connects TRBV4-2 to TRBJ1-1; 9 bases agree with TRBD1. V shed 5 bases and J 4 bases; nucleotides not matched to a gene: 5. The CDR3 consists of 14 residues. The germline V gene encodes CDR1 LGHNA and CDR2 YNFKEQ. CDR3 loop: CASSYEGQGTEAFF. The CDR3 DNA reads as TGTGCCAGCAGCTATGAGGGACAGGGCACTGAAGCTTTCTTT.

The V and J genes are TRBV28 and TRBJ2-7; 8 bases are shared with TRBD1. Germline assignment: CDR1 MDHEN and CDR2 SYDVKM. Trimming took 6 bases from V and 2 from J; bases not matched to a gene: 0. There are 12 residues in the CDR3. The DNA of the CDR3 is TGTGCCAGCAGGACAGGGGCCTACGAGCAGTACTTC. Translated: CASRTGAYEQYF.